These 21 T cell receptor beta chains were all obtained from the same sample, sequenced in a study of OX40 agonist ivuxolimab in advanced cancers. Receptors were amplified or captured by the immunoSEQ multiplex PCR assay. TCRdb mirrors the immuneACCESS table, restricted to in-frame sequences. Some clones are absent from its copies; in checked studies, under half trace to an unresolved V gene, and the reason for the others is unknown. The sample yields roughly 80,000 clones; 65% to 85% were counted once. The top ten hold about 0.73% of the sample. The sequences come from CD4+ or CD8+ T cells sorted from blood, collected in a trial of the OX40 agonist ivuxolimab. The origin of the receptors is an adult with an advanced solid tumor such as melanoma, head and neck, liver or kidney cancer.

CDR3 DNA: TGTGCCAGCAGCCGACAGGTAGCTCTTAACTATGGCTACACCTTC. Its protein product is CASSRQVALNYGYTF. The gene calls are TRBV6-5 and TRBJ1-2; a weak D match, TRBD1 (6 bases). CDR3 length: 15 residues. Trimming stripped 6 bases from V and 1 base from J, with 15 bases between. CDR1 MNHEY and CDR2 SVGAGI come from the germline V gene.

This clone was picked up one time. V gene TRBV19 combines with J gene TRBJ2-5; no reliable D call. V was cut by 5 bases and J by 5 bases, with 15 bases left in between. CDR1 and CDR2 (germline): LNHDA, SQIVND (reference sequence). This CDR3 spans 14 amino acids. DNA for the CDR3: TGTGCCAGTAGTTCAAGGGCAGGATACGAGACCCAGTACTTC. Translation: CASSSRAGYETQYF.

The chain combines TRBV6-1 with TRBJ1-5; D perhaps matches TRBD1 (6 bases). The CDR3 has 17 amino acids. Germline V gives CDR1 MNHNS, CDR2 SASEGT. V lost 2 bases, J lost 2 bases, and 16 bases lay in between. The CDR3 here is CASSETPNRQGNQPQHF. The CDR3 coding sequence is TGTGCCAGCAGTGAAACACCCAACCGACAGGGCAATCAGCCCCAGCATTTT.

This clone was counted between two and nine times. The CDR3 sequence is CASSHTGQGAPQAENTGELFF. CDR3 nucleotides: TGTGCCAGCAGCCACACGGGACAGGGGGCGCCCCAAGCAGAGAACACCGGGGAGCTGTTTTTT. The chain has TRBV7-3 and TRBJ2-2, with 12 positions matching TRBD1. Per germline, CDR1 SGHTA and CDR2 FQGTGA. J was trimmed by 1 base and V by 5 bases; bases with no gene match: 17. The CDR3 spans 21 residues.

This clone turned up a few times. This sequence joins TRBV7-9 and TRBJ2-3, with 10 nucleotides matching TRBD1. Germline V gene lookup returns CDR1 SEHNR and CDR2 FQNEAQ (reference sequence). Unmatched junction bases numbered 7, after V lost 6 bases and J lost 4 bases. The CDR3 is 15 residues long. CDR3 sequence reads: CASRGTGALSDTQYF. The CDR3 nucleotides read TGTGCCAGCAGGGGGACAGGGGCGTTGTCAGATACGCAGTATTTT. Looking up the rest from reference TRBV7-9 and TRBJ2-3 gives the full variable domain: DTGVSQNPRHKITKRGQNVTFRCDPISEHNRLYWYRQTLGQGPEFLTYFQNEAQLEKSRLLSDRFSAERPKGSFSTLEIQRTEQGDSAMYLCASRGTGALSDTQYFGPGTRLTVL.

This chain uses TRBV9 with TRBJ1-2; TRBD1 aligns across 11 bases. The CDR3 runs to 17 residues. Trimming took 4 bases from V and 6 from J; bases not matched to a gene: 14. CDR1 and CDR2 (germline): SGDLS, YYNGEE. The CDR3 DNA follows: TGTGCCAGCAGCTTTAGTACAGGACAGGGGGCCTATGATGGCTACACCTTC. This encodes CASSFSTGQGAYDGYTF.

The gene calls are TRBV5-1 and TRBJ1-2, with D hard to call. The CDR3 runs to 15 residues. CDR1 is SGHRS, CDR2 YFSETQ, per germline. The V end lost 0 bases, the J end lost 1 base, and 10 bases lay between the germline ends. The CDR3: CASSLAAQNNYGYTF. The CDR3 DNA sequence: TGCGCCAGCAGCTTGGCCGCTCAGAATAACTATGGCTACACCTTC.

This clone was picked up a small number of times. Written as DNA, the CDR3 is TGTGCCTGGAGGGCGTCTGACAATCAGCCCCAGCATTTT. This gives the protein CAWRASDNQPQHF. J is TRBJ1-5 and V is TRBV30; no definite D call. This CDR3 has 13 residues. Germline CDR1 and CDR2: GTSNPN and SVGIG (reference sequence). V lost 3 bases, J lost 3 bases, and 9 bases lay in between. The full variable domain, in which reference TRBV30 and TRBJ1-5 provide the parts outside the CDR3, is SQTIHQWPATLVQPVGSPLSLECTVEGTSNPNLYWYRQAAGRGLQLLFYSVGIGQISSEVPQNLSASRPQDRQFILSSKKLLLSDSGFYLCAWRASDNQPQHFGDGTRLSIL.

The chain joins TRBV7-6 to TRBJ1-4; no definite D call. Germline V gene data show CDR1 as SGHVS and CDR2 as FNYEAQ. The CDR3 contains 15 residues. Trimming took off 0 bases at V and 7 bases at J, with 12 bases between the two ends. The DNA of the CDR3 is TGTGCCAGCAGCTTAGCGGCGGAGGGAACTGAAAAACTGTTTTTT. Translated, it gives CASSLAAEGTEKLFF.

This sequence joins TRBV5-1 and TRBJ2-7; a possible D gene is TRBD1 (6 bases). Trimming pared 6 bases from V and 4 bases from J, leaving 17 bases between. The germline V gene encodes CDR1 SGHRS and CDR2 YFSETQ. The CDR3 runs to 14 residues. CDR3 nucleotide sequence: TGCGCCAGCAAAGACGGGCAGGGGATGTACGAGCAGTACTTC. Amino acids: CASKDGQGMYEQYF. The full variable domain, with the rest looked up from reference TRBV5-1 and TRBJ2-7, is KAGVTQTPRYLIKTRGQQVTLSCSPISGHRSVSWYQQTPGQGLQFLFEYFSETQRNKGNFPGRFSGRQFSNSRSEMNVSTLELGDSALYLCASKDGQGMYEQYFGPGTRLTVT.

Concerning this clone itself: Other DNA sequences in the sample encode the same CDR3. The J gene is TRBJ1-5, the V gene TRBV10-3, with no clear D. The CDR3 has 14 amino acids. V gave up 0 bases and J gave up 2 bases, with 5 bases separating them. Germline V gene data show CDR1 as ENHRY and CDR2 as SYGVKD. This CDR3 is CAISESGGNQPQHF. The CDR3 DNA follows: TGTGCCATCAGTGAGTCTGGGGGCAATCAGCCCCAGCATTTT.

The chain recombines TRBV6-1 with TRBJ2-2; D is perhaps TRBD2 (5 bases). Per germline, CDR1 MNHNS and CDR2 SASEGT. The CDR3 consists of 15 residues. V shed 10 bases and J shed 0 bases, with 15 bases lying between them. CDR3 sequence reads: CATPGLDSNTGELFF. Written as DNA, the CDR3 is TGTGCCACCCCCGGTCTGGACTCGAACACCGGGGAGCTGTTTTTT.

This clone was detected once. The chain has TRBV4-2 and TRBJ2-3, with D perhaps given as TRBD1 or TRBD2 (5 bases each). The V end was cut by 2 bases, the J end by 1 base, with 19 bases between. The CDR3 is 18 residues long. Germline V gives CDR1 LGHNA, CDR2 YNFKEQ. Here the CDR3 DNA reads TGTGCCAGCAGCCAATTTGGAGTCGGGGCGGTGGGCACAGATACGCAGTATTTT. Residues: CASSQFGVGAVGTDTQYF.

This rearrangement joins TRBV7-9 to TRBJ2-6; D unclear. Trimming removed 4 bases at V and 1 base at J, with 11 bases between. The CDR3 runs 16 residues. Per germline, CDR1 SEHNR and CDR2 FQNEAQ (reference sequence). The CDR3 DNA follows: TGTGCCAGCAGCTCGAGTGCGCGTTCTGGGGCCAACGTCCTGACTTTC. Translation: CASSSSARSGANVLTF.

The V gene is TRBV30, the J gene TRBJ1-6; D is uncertain. V lost 2 bases and J lost 8, with 10 bases in between. Germline lookup yields CDR1 GTSNPN and CDR2 SVGIG (reference sequence). CDR3 size: 13 residues. The CDR3: CAWSLNQDSPLHF. The DNA for the CDR3 is TGTGCCTGGAGTTTAAATCAGGATTCACCCCTCCACTTT.

The chain is built from TRBV25-1 and TRBJ1-2; TRBD1 aligns across 9 bases. The V and J ends lost 4 bases and 5 bases, in that order; junction bases with no gene match: 11. The CDR3 runs to 16 residues. The V gene's germline CDR1 is MGHDK and CDR2 SYGVNS. The CDR3 is CASSAKLGQGQYGYTF. In DNA, the CDR3 is TGTGCCAGCAGTGCCAAATTGGGACAGGGACAATATGGCTACACCTTC.

This clone was observed a handful of times. The gene calls are TRBV30 and TRBJ1-2; tentative D call: TRBD1 (6 bases). The CDR3 sequence is 13 residues long. The V end was cut by 2 bases, the J end by 6 bases, with 13 bases between. Germline V gene lookup returns CDR1 GTSNPN and CDR2 SVGIG (reference sequence). As DNA, the CDR3 is TGTGCCTGGAGTAGGGGGGCCGGAGATGGCTACACCTTC. Translating gives CAWSRGAGDGYTF.

The chain carries TRBV6-5 and TRBJ1-1, with D perhaps matching TRBD1 (5 bases). V was trimmed by 4 bases and J by 0 bases, leaving 15 bases between them. Germline V gene lookup returns CDR1 MNHEY and CDR2 SVGAGI. This CDR3 contains 16 residues. CDR3 in amino acids: CASSSRGGAMNTEAFF. CDR3 DNA: TGTGCCAGCAGTTCCCGGGGAGGGGCAATGAACACTGAAGCTTTCTTT.

The chain joins TRBV7-2 to TRBJ2-2; 9 nucleotides agree with TRBD1. CDR1 and CDR2 (germline): SGHTA, FQGNSA. CDR3 length: 15 amino acids. V was clipped by 5 bases and J by 3 bases; unmatched bases: 4. The CDR3 loop is CASSPDRGYTGELFF. The DNA for the CDR3 is TGTGCCAGCAGCCCTGACAGGGGGTACACCGGGGAGCTGTTTTTT.

The CDR3, as DNA: TGTGCCAGCAGCTTAGCTCGGGATACGCAGTATTTT. Amino acids: CASSLARDTQYF. V usage is TRBV13 and J usage is TRBJ2-3; D not resolved. Trimming pared 1 base from V and 6 bases from J, leaving 5 bases between. The CDR3 is 12 residues long. Per germline, CDR1 PRHDT and CDR2 FYEKMQ (reference sequence).

V usage is TRBV29-1 and J usage is TRBJ2-7; tentative D call: TRBD2 (5 bases). Trimming pared 3 bases from V and 4 bases from J, leaving 13 bases between. Germline CDR1 is SQVTM and CDR2 is ANQGSEA. This CDR3 spans 13 amino acids. The CDR3 is CSVDTAGGYEQYF. The CDR3, as DNA: TGCAGCGTTGATACGGCCGGCGGGTACGAGCAGTACTTC.